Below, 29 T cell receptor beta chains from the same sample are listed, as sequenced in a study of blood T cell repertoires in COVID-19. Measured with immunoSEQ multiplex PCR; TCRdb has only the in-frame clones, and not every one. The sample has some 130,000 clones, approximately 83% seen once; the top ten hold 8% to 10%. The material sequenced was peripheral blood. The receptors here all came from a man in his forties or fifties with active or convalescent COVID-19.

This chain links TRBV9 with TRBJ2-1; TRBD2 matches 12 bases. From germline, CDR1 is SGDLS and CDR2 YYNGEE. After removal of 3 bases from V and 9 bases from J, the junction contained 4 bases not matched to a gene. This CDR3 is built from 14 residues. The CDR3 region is CASSASGGVREQFF. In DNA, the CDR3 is TGTGCCAGCAGCGCTAGCGGGGGGGTACGTGAGCAGTTCTTC.

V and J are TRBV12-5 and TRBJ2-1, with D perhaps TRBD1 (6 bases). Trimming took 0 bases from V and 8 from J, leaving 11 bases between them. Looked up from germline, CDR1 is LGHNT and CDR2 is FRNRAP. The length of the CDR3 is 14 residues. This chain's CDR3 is CASGLVQGIHEQFF. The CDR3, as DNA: TGTGCTAGTGGTTTGGTCCAGGGGATCCATGAGCAGTTCTTC.

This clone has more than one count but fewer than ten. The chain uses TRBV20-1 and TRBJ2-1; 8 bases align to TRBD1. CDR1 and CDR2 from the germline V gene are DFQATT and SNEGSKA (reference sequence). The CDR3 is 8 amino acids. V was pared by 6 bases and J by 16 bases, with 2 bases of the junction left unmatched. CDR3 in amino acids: CSAGTGFF. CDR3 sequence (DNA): TGCAGTGCAGGGACAGGTTTCTTC.

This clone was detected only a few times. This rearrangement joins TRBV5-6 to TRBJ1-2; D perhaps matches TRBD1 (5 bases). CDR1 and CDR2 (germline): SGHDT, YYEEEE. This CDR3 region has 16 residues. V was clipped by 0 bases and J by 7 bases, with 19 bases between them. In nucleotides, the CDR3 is TGTGCCAGCAGCTTGGTGGGTGCTGGCCAGGGCGGTGGCTACACCTTC. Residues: CASSLVGAGQGGGYTF.

DNA for the CDR3: TGTGCCAGTAGTAATCCGGGGGGGCCGAATGAGCAGTTCTTC. This translates into CASSNPGGPNEQFF. The J gene is TRBJ2-1, the V gene TRBV19; 8 bases agree with TRBD2. The V and J ends lost 4 bases and 7 bases, in that order; junction bases with no gene match: 6. CDR3 length: 14 amino acids. Germline V gene data show CDR1 as LNHDA and CDR2 as SQIVND (reference sequence). Full variable domain (rest looked up from reference TRBV19 and TRBJ2-1): DGGITQSPKYLFRKEGQNVTLSCEQNLNHDAMYWYRQDPGQGLRLIYYSQIVNDFQKGDIAEGYSVSREKKESFPLTVTSAQKNPTAFYLCASSNPGGPNEQFFGPGTRLTVL.

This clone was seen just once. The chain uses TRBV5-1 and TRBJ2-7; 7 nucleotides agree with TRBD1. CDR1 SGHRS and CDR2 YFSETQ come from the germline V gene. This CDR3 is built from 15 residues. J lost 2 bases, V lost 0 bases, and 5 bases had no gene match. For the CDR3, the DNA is TGCGCCAGCAGCTTGGGGGGGACAGCCGCCTACGAGCAGTACTTC. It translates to CASSLGGTAAYEQYF.

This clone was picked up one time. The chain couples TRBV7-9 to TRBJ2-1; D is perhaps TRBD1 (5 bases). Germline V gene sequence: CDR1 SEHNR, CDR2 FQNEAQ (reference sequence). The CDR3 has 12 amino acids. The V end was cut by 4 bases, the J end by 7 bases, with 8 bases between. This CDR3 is CASSYGQNEQFF. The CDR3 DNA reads TGTGCCAGCAGCTACGGACAAAATGAGCAGTTCTTC.

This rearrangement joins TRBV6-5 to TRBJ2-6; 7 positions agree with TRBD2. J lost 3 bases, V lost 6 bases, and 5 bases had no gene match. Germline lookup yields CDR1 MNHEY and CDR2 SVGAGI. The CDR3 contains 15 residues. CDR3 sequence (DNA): TGTGCCAGCAGCGGGGAGGGCCTTGGGGCCAACGTCCTGACTTTC. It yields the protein CASSGEGLGANVLTF.

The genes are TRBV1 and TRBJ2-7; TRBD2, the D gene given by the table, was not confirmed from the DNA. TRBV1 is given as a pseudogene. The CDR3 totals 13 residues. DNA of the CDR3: TGCACCAGCAGCGTCGCGGGTACCTACGAGCAGTACTTC. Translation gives CTSSVAGTYEQYF.

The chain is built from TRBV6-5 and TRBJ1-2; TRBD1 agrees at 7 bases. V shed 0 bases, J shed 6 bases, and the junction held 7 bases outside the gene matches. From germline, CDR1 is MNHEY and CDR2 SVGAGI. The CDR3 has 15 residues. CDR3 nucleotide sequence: TGTGCCAGCAGTTACTCAGACAGGGTATTGAATGGCTACACCTTC. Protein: CASSYSDRVLNGYTF.

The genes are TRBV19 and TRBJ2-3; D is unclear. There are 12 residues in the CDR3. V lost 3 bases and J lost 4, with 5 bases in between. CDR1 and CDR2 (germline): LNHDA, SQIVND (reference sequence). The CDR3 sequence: CASSIPADTQYF. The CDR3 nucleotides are TGTGCCAGTAGTATCCCGGCAGATACGCAGTATTTT.

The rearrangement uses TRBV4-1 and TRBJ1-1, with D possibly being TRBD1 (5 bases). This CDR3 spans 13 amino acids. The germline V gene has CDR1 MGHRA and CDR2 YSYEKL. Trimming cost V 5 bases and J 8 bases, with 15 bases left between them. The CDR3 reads CASSVPGGTEAFF. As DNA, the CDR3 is TGCGCCAGCAGCGTGCCAGGAGGGACGGAAGCTTTCTTT.

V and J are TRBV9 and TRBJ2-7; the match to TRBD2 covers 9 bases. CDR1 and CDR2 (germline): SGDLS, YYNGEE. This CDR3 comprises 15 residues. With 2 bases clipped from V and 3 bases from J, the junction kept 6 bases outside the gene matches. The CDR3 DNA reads TGTGCCAGCAGCGTGTCAGAACTAGCGGGCTACGAGCAGTACTTC. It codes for CASSVSELAGYEQYF.

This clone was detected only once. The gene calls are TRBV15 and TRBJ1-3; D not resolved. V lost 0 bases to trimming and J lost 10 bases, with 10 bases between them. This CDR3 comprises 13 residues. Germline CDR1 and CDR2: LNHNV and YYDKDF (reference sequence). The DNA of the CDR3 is TGTGCCACCAGCAGAGATCGGGAGTGGACCATATATTTT. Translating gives CATSRDREWTIYF.

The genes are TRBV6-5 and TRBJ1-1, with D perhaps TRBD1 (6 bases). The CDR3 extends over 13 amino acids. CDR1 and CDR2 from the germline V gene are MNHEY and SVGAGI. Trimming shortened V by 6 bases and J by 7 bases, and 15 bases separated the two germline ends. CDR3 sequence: CASRTDRSYEAFF. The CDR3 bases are TGTGCCAGCAGGACAGACAGGTCATATGAAGCTTTCTTT.

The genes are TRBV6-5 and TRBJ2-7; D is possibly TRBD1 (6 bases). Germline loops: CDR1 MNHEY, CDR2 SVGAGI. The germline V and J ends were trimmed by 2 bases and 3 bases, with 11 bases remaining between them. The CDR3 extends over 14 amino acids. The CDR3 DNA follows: TGTGCCAGCAGTTACGGGAACAGGGACTACGAGCAGTACTTC. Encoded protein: CASSYGNRDYEQYF.

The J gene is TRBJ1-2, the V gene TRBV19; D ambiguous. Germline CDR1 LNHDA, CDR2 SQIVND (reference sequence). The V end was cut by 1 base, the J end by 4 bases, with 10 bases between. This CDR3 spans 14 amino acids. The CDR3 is CASSIVEEGYGYTF. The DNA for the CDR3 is TGTGCCAGTAGTATAGTCGAGGAGGGCTATGGCTACACCTTC.

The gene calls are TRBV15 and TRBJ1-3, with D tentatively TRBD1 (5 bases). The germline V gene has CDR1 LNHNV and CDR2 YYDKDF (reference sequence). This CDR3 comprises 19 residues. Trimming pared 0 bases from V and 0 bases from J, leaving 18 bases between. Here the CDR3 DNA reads TGTGCCACCAGCAGAGATCCCCCCCGGGAGGGGATCTCTGGAAACACCATATATTTT. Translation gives CATSRDPPREGISGNTIYF.

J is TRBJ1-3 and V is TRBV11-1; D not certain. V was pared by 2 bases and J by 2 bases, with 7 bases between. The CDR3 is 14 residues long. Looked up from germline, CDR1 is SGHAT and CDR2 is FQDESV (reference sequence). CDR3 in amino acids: CASSLSGTGNTIYF. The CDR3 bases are TGTGCCAGCAGCTTATCGGGGACTGGAAACACCATATATTTT.

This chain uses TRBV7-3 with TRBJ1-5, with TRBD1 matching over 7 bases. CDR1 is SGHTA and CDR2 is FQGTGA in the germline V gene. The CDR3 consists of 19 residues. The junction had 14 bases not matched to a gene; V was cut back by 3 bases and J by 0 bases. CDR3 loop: CASSFPDRDEAFSNQPQHF. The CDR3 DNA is TGTGCCAGCAGCTTCCCCGACAGGGATGAGGCGTTTAGCAATCAGCCCCAGCATTTT.

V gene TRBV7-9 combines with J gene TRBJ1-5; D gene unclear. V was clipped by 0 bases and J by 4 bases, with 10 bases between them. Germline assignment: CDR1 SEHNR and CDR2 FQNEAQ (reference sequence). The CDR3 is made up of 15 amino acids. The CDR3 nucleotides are TGTGCCAGCAGCTTAGCGAAGACGGGAAATCAGCCCCAGCATTTT. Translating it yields CASSLAKTGNQPQHF.

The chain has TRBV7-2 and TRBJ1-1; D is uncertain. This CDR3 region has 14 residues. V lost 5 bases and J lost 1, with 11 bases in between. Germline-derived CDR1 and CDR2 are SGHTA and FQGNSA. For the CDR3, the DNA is TGTGCCAGCAGCCCTACCGGAGGGAACACTGAAGCTTTCTTT. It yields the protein CASSPTGGNTEAFF.

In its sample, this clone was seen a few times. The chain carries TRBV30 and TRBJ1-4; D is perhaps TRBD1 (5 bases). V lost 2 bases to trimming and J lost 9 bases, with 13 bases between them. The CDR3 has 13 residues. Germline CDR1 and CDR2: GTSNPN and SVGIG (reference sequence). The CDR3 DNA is TGTGCCTGGAGTTTGGACAAGGTGAAAAAACTGTTTTTT. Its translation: CAWSLDKVKKLFF.

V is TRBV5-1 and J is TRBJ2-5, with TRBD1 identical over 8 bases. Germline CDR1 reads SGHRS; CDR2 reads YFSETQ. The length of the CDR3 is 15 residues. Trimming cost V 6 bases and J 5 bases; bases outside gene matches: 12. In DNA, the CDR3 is TGCGCCAGCAACCTTAATCCAGGGGGCCGGGAGACCCAGTACTTC. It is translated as CASNLNPGGRETQYF. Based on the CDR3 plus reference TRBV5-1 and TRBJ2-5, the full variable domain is KAGVTQTPRYLIKTRGQQVTLSCSPISGHRSVSWYQQTPGQGLQFLFEYFSETQRNKGNFPGRFSGRQFSNSRSEMNVSTLELGDSALYLCASNLNPGGRETQYFGPGTRLLVL.

The CDR3 DNA reads TGTGCCAGCAGCTCGGCAGGGGGCCTGGGGGTCACTGAAGCTTTCTTT. This sequence encodes CASSSAGGLGVTEAFF. The chain combines TRBV5-8 with TRBJ1-1, with 8 nucleotides matching TRBD1. J gave up 4 bases and V 3 bases, and 11 bases lay outside the gene matches. The CDR3 loop spans 16 amino acids. Germline V gene data show CDR1 as SGHTS and CDR2 as YDEGEE.

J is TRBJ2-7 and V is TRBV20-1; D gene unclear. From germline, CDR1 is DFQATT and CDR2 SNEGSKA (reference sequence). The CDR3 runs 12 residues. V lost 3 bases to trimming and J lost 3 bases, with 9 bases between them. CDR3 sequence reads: CSASSQVYEQYF. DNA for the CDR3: TGCAGTGCTAGTTCGCAGGTCTACGAGCAGTACTTC.

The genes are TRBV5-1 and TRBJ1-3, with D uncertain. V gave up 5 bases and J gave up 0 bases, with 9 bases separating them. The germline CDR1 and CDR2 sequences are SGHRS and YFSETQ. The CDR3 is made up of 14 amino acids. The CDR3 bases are TGCGCCAGCAGAGAGGGCCCCTCTGGAAACACCATATATTTT. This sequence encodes CASREGPSGNTIYF.

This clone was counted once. The CDR3 reads CASSLDLGITSRKLFF. CDR3 coding DNA: TGCGCCAGCAGTTTAGATCTAGGAATAACGTCTCGAAAACTGTTTTTT. This chain uses TRBV4-3 with TRBJ1-4, with unresolved D. V was clipped by 6 bases and J by 10 bases, with 24 bases between them. CDR1 is LGHNA and CDR2 is YSLEER in the germline V gene. The CDR3 covers 16 residues.

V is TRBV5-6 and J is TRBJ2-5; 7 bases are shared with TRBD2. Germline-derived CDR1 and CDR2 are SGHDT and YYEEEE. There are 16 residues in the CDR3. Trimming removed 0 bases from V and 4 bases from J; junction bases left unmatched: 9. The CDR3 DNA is TGTGCCAGCAGCTTGGTGGACAAGGGGAGGGGAGAGACCCAGTACTTC. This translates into CASSLVDKGRGETQYF.